This is a list of T cell receptor beta chains from one sample in a study of shared T cell receptors in the human thymus. Produced via immunoSEQ multiplex PCR; TCRdb's table is partial and in-frame only. The data show 600,000 to 900,000 clones, 70% to 90% seen once. The same specimen was also included in a second study, on human thymus T cells.

The material sequenced was thymocytes. All receptors derive from a girl younger than two with a congenital heart defect. Both conserved end residues are part of each CDR3. A D gene is named only where the DNA matches it firmly. Only part of the rows carry a size: once, few, many, or a class if the clone is expanded.

>NA|TRBV5-1|TRBJ1-2|NA
CASSLGPSDRSLF
TGCGCCAGCAGCTTGGGGCCGTCAGACAGGTCTCTCTTC
>NA|TRBV7-9|TRBJ1-1|few
CASSRSILPEAFF
TGTGCCAGCAGCCGCTCTATACTCCCTGAAGCTTTCTTT
>NA|TRBV6-5|TRBJ1-2|NA
CASSGQGDYGYTF
TGTGCCAGCAGTGGTCAGGGTGACTATGGCTACACCTTC
>TRBD2|TRBV5-1|TRBJ2-5|NA
CASSFASGDETQYF
TGCGCCAGCAGCTTCGCTAGCGGGGATGAGACCCAGTACTTC
>NA|TRBV6-5|TRBJ2-1|NA
CASSCRGRRDEQFF
TGTGCCAGCAGTTGCAGGGGAAGAAGAGATGAGCAGTTCTTC
>TRBD1|TRBV10-3|TRBJ1-3|NA
CAISGLGTGDGNTIYF
TGTGCCATCAGTGGGTTGGGGACAGGGGATGGAAACACCATATATTTT
>TRBD1|TRBV5-5|TRBJ1-1|NA
CASSLKVPQGSAEAFF
TGTGCCAGCAGCTTGAAGGTCCCACAGGGGAGCGCTGAAGCTTTCTTT
>TRBD2|TRBV4-1|TRBJ2-5|once
CASSQDGTSGEREETQYF
TGCGCCAGCAGCCAAGACGGCACTAGCGGGGAGCGAGAAGAGACCCAGTACTTC
>NA|TRBV28|TRBJ1-4|NA
CASSPGKPYEKLFF
TGTGCCAGCAGTCCCGGTAAACCCTATGAAAAACTGTTTTTT
>NA|TRBV11-2|TRBJ1-5|NA
CASSERTDNQPQHF
TGTGCCAGCAGCGAACGGACAGACAATCAGCCCCAGCATTTT
>NA|TRBV5-6|TRBJ1-1|NA
CASSYRALNTEAFF
TGTGCCAGCAGTTACAGGGCCTTGAACACTGAAGCTTTCTTT
>NA|TRBV29-1|TRBJ1-1|NA
CSVDNRDLNTEAFF
TGCAGCGTTGATAACAGGGACCTTAACACTGAAGCTTTCTTT
>NA|TRBV6-1|TRBJ1-1|NA
CASSPGHTNTEAFF
TGTGCCAGCAGTCCGGGACACACGAACACTGAAGCTTTCTTT